This TCR beta chain was found in a study of T cell clonotyping in hematopoietic cell transplantation. For this clone: Its antigen is unknown.

The study, taken as a whole, reports: Broader posttransplant TCR repertoire diversity was predicted by graft donor and pretransplant recipient Inverse Simpson Index values.

Clones were read by immunoSEQ multiplex PCR, and TCRdb kept only the in-frame ones, dropping some. This table has tens of thousands of clones, roughly 94% appearing once. Sequencing input: peripheral blood mononuclear cells. The clonotype originates from a woman in her 50s in good health. Some clones in this sample may be carry-over from other donors' samples.

The CDR3 is CASRRDPLSAQPQHF. The CDR3 DNA follows: TGTGCCAGCAGAAGGGACCCACTCAGTGCTCAGCCCCAGCATTTT. The chain recombines TRBV6-1 with TRBJ1-5; TRBD1 is a possible D gene (5 bases). The ends were cut back, 6 bases at V and 6 bases at J, with 18 bases in the middle. Germline V gene data show CDR1 as MNHNS and CDR2 as SASEGT. The CDR3 sequence is 15 residues long.